One T cell receptor (beta chain) is described in this entry. The antigen remains unidentified. This record comes from a study of cytomegalovirus exposure and HLA in healthy donors. Regarding the study as a whole: Investigators reported 164 TCR beta chains as tied to cytomegalovirus. Fewer N-insertions than the 666-donor mean were reportedly shown by an Asian-associated ancestry cluster in a later analysis. Donor immune exposure was known only as CMV serostatus.

The primer mix had 60 Vbeta and 13 Jbeta primers. The method was immunoSEQ multiplex PCR; TCRdb's version includes in-frame clones alone and lacks a portion of them. The sample has 150,000 to 200,000 clones, roughly 87% seen once. This receptor was taken from a man in his fifties in good health and CMV-seropositive. The sequenced material came from PBMCs.

As DNA, the CDR3 is TGTGCCAGCCTCGACAGTCAAGAGACCCAGTACTTC. This gives the protein CASLDSQETQYF. The V call is TRBV2, the J call TRBJ2-5; D is possibly TRBD1 (5 bases). The CDR3 totals 12 residues. Trimming cost V 8 bases and J 2 bases, with 9 bases left between them. CDR1 and CDR2 (germline): SNHLY, FYNNEI.